This TCR beta chain was captured in a study of neurological immune-mediated disorders. Study-level points and caveats: TCR-beta repertoires seemed private in all groups, with no expanded CDR3 amino acid sequences shared.

The time point is: longitudinal time-point 3. The CDR3 sequence is 14 residues long. The junction had 4 bases not matched to a gene; V was cut back by 7 bases and J by 2 bases. Germline V gene lookup returns CDR1 ENHRY and CDR2 SYGVKD. TCRdb fed the 5' RACE reads into MiXCR, producing one record per CDR3 protein. The table includes roughly 45,000 distinct CDR3 sequences, about 14% detected once. This clonotype appeared many times. The antigen remains undetermined. This receptor was obtained from a man aged 30 to 45 in good health. Material for sequencing was PBMCs. The V call is TRBV10-3, the J call TRBJ2-3; TRBD1 matches at 9 bases. The DNA of the CDR3 is TGTGCCATCACCGACAGGGGGTACACAGATACGCAGTATTTT. Residues: CAITDRGYTDTQYF.